The clone carrying this T cell receptor beta chain occurred once. The antigen is not known. Trimming took 5 bases from V and 1 from J, leaving 10 bases between them. CDR1 and CDR2 from the germline V gene are MNHNY and SVGAGI (reference sequence). This CDR3 spans 14 amino acids. PCR used 60 Vbeta primers and 13 Jbeta primers. Method: immunoSEQ multiplex PCR; TCRdb's copy keeps in-frame clones and lacks some. The data contain 170,000 or so clones, approximately 81% of them singletons. This entry is derived from a study of cytomegalovirus exposure and HLA in healthy donors. Study-wide points: Another analysis was done later, and it associated approximately 18,000 TCR beta sequences with HLA alleles at 0.05 false discovery rate. CMV antigen specificity was confirmed in vitro for three CMV-associated chains. Later examination showed HLA-associated TCR beta chains had greater clonal expansion than equally common others.

The V call is TRBV6-6, the J call TRBJ2-3; perhaps TRBD1 as D (6 bases). This sequence originates from a man between 18 and 29 years old in good health and CMV-seronegative. The sequenced material came from PBMCs. CDR3 sequence reads: CASSLEGGTDTQYF. The CDR3 nucleotides read TGTGCCAGCAGTCTAGAGGGGGGCACAGATACGCAGTATTTT.